This TCR beta chain was recovered during a study of response to subunit inactivated influenza vaccine. Study results and caveats: It was the authors' suggestion that each seasonal influenza vaccination recruits few new T cells.

Germline trimming cut 7 bases from V and 5 bases from J; bases unmatched to any gene: 6. This CDR3 has 14 amino acids. The germline V gene encodes CDR1 KGHDR and CDR2 SFDVKD. This clonotype was seen more than once but under ten times. Its antigen is unknown. From the RT-PCR reads, TCRdb called clonotypes with MiXCR, one entry per CDR3 protein. Seen here are 500,000 to 600,000 distinct CDR3 sequences, 16% observed once, and the top ten hold around 3%. The sample consisted of CD4+ T cells sorted from PBMCs, taken roughly 24 months after vaccination. The chain uses TRBV24-1 and TRBJ2-3; TRBD1 aligns across 9 bases. The sequence came from a man in his fifties or sixties who received an inactivated influenza vaccine. This chain's CDR3 is CATRQGAVGDTQYF. CDR3 bases: TGTGCCACCAGACAGGGGGCGGTTGGAGATACGCAGTATTTT.